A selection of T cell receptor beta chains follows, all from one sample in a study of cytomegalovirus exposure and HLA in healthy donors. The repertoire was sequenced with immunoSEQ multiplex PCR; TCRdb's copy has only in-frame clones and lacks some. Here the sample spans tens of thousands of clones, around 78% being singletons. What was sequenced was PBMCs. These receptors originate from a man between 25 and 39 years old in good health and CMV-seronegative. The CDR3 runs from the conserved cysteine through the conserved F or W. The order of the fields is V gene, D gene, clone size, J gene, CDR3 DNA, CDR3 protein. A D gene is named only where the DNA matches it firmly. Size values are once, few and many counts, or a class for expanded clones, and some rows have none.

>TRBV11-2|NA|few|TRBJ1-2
TGTGCCAGCAGCCTAGAGCTGCACACCTTCTATGGCTACACCTTC
CASSLELHTFYGYTF
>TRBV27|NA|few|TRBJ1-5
TGTGCCAGCAGTTTATCGTCAGGGGGCAATCAGCCCCAGCATTTT
CASSLSSGGNQPQHF
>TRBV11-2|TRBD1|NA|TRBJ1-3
TGTGCCAGCAGCTTGACAGGGCAGAGAAACACCATATATTTT
CASSLTGQRNTIYF
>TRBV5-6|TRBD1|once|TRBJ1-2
TGTGCCAGCAGCTTGTTTGGACAGGGGGAACTTGGCTACACCTTC
CASSLFGQGELGYTF
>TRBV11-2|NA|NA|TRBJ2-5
TGTGCCAGCAGCTTAGTGGGGCCAGGGGTAGTGGAGACCCAGTACTTC
CASSLVGPGVVETQYF
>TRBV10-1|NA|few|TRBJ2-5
TGCGCCAGCAGTGAGGACAACCAAGAGACCCAGTACTTC
CASSEDNQETQYF
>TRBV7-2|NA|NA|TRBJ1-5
TGTGCCAGCAGTCGGAGGTACGGCAATCAGCCCCAGCATTTT
CASSRRYGNQPQHF
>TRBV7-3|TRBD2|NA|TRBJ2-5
TGTGCCAGCAGCCCAAAGGGACTAGCGGGGGTAGAGACCCAGTACTTC
CASSPKGLAGVETQYF
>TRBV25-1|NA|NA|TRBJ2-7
TGTGCCAGCAGTGAACAGTCCTTGAACTCCTACGAGCAGTACTTC
CASSEQSLNSYEQYF
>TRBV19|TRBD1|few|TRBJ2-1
TGTGCCAGTAGTGACTCGGGACCAGGGGGCTACAATGAGCAGTTCTTC
CASSDSGPGGYNEQFF
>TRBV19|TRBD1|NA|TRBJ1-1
TGTGCCACTCTGGACAGGGGCAAGGGGTCGGAAGCTTTCTTT
CATLDRGKGSEAFF
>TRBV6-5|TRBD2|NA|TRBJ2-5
TGTGCCAGCACCCAGAGGCTAGCGGGGGCAGAGACCCAGTACTTC
CASTQRLAGAETQYF
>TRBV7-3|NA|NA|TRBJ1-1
TGTGCCAGCAGCTTACTTGCGGCGGGGAGCACTGAAGCTTTCTTT
CASSLLAAGSTEAFF
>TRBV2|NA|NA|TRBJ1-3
TGTGCCAGCACCGGGGCGGGGACCATATATTTT
CASTGAGTIYF